This T cell receptor beta chain came from a study of cytomegalovirus exposure and HLA in healthy donors. This table comes from immunoSEQ multiplex PCR, and its TCRdb copy is limited to in-frame clones, with some not included. The sample includes around 100,000 clones, 85% of them seen just once. Study-wide results and caveats: A few of the chains that were CMV-associated were confirmed in vitro to be specific for CMV antigens. The study found most TCR sequences rare, yet found some public TCRs in many donors. The listing of roughly 160 TCR beta chains classed them as cytomegalovirus-associated.

A word on this clone: Its antigen is undetermined.

The CDR3 contains 11 residues. Germline CDR1 LNHDA, CDR2 SQIVND (reference sequence). After removal of 6 bases from V and 12 bases from J, the junction contained 4 bases not matched to a gene. While the first cohort had 500 to 700 subjects, the donors belonged to the separate validation cohort of over a hundred subjects. The clonotype originates from a young man in good health and CMV-seropositive. Sequencing was performed on PBMCs. The V gene is TRBV19, the J gene TRBJ1-4; the match to TRBD1 covers 7 bases. CDR3 nucleotide sequence: TGTGCCAGTAGAACCACAGGGGAACTGTTTTTT. It translates to CASRTTGELFF. Combining the CDR3 with reference TRBV19 and TRBJ1-4 gives the whole variable domain DGGITQSPKYLFRKEGQNVTLSCEQNLNHDAMYWYRQDPGQGLRLIYYSQIVNDFQKGDIAEGYSVSREKKESFPLTVTSAQKNPTAFYLCASRTTGELFFGSGTQLSVL.